The 25 T cell receptor beta chains presented below share a single source sample, sequenced in a study of Graves' ophthalmopathy and Graves' hyperthyroidism. RNA served as the template for amplifying TCR beta CDR3 regions. RT-PCR with HTBI primers came first, then second-round multiplex PCR. Via MiXCR, TCRdb re-called the multiplex PCR reads, giving one row per CDR3 protein. Among 560,000 or so distinct CDR3 sequences listed, about 35% were seen once. Material for sequencing was peripheral blood or thyroid tissue (not recorded which). The receptors derive from an adult man with Graves' hyperthyroidism.

This clonotype was detected many times. This chain uses TRBV14 with TRBJ2-5; D is perhaps TRBD2 (5 bases). This CDR3 contains 13 residues. V was pared by 0 bases and J by 5 bases, with 7 bases between. In germline, CDR1 is SGHDN, CDR2 FVKESK. CDR3: CASSQDPGETQYF. The CDR3 region has the DNA TGTGCCAGCAGCCAAGACCCGGGGGAGACCCAGTACTTC. Full variable domain (remainder filled in from reference TRBV14 and TRBJ2-5): EAGVTQFPSHSVIEKGQTVTLRCDPISGHDNLYWYRRVMGKEIKFLLHFVKESKQDESGMPNNRFLAERTGGTYSTLKVQPAELEDSGVYFCASSQDPGETQYFGPGTRLLVL.

The chain has TRBV6-6 and TRBJ1-6, with 7 bases that match TRBD1. Germline-derived CDR1 and CDR2 are MNHNY and SVGAGI (reference sequence). The V and J ends lost 10 bases and 0 bases, in that order; junction bases with no gene match: 3. The length of the CDR3 is 14 residues. The CDR3 DNA follows: TGTGCCACAAGGGGGCCCTCCTATAATTCACCCCTCCACTTT. It yields the protein CATRGPSYNSPLHF.

As regards this clonotype: Compared with germline, one end of the junction differs, possibly owing to a read error. This sequence joins TRBV7-9 and TRBJ2-6; 7 bases map to TRBD1. Germline loops: CDR1 SEHNR, CDR2 FQNEAQ (reference sequence). CDR3 length equals 12 residues. The CDR3 sequence is CASSLAGTDEAF. The CDR3 nucleotides are TGTGCCAGCAGCTTAGCGGGGACAGACGAAGCTTTC.

The CDR3 nucleotides read TGTGCCAGCAGTCAAGGGTATACGCAGTATTTT. Translation: CASSQGYTQYF. The chain joins TRBV27 to TRBJ2-3; no reliable D call. The V end lost 5 bases, the J end lost 7 bases, and 7 bases lay between the germline ends. This CDR3 is 11 amino acids long. Germline V gives CDR1 MNHEY, CDR2 SMNVEV (reference sequence).

In its sample, this clonotype was seen a few times. A much more abundant neighbour one base away suggests this may be a read error. The V call is TRBV14, the J call TRBJ1-2, with D maybe TRBD1 (5 bases). Trimming left V 1 base short and J 2 bases short, with 11 bases between. The CDR3 has 15 residues. Germline lookup yields CDR1 SGHDN and CDR2 FVKESK. The DNA for the CDR3 is TGTGCCAGCAGCCAAGGGGGCGGGGCGAACTATGGCTACACCTTC. Amino acids: CASSQGGGANYGYTF.

The rearrangement uses TRBV10-3 and TRBJ1-1; unclear D gene. The CDR3 is 14 residues long. Trimming left V 3 bases short and J 7 bases short, with 15 bases between. CDR1 ENHRY and CDR2 SYGVKD come from the germline V gene. This chain's CDR3 is CAISEGRNSREAFF. The CDR3 region has the DNA TGTGCCATCAGTGAAGGCAGGAACTCGCGTGAAGCTTTCTTT.

Notes on this clonotype: The conserved phenylalanine or tryptophan normally closing the CDR3 is absent here, so this likely arose from a read error. This chain uses TRBV20-1 with TRBJ2-6; D unclear. V was pared by 5 bases and J by 14 bases, with 4 bases between. Germline V gene data show CDR1 as DFQATT and CDR2 as SNEGSKA (reference sequence). The CDR3 runs to 8 residues. CDR3 residues: CSAYLLTS. Here the CDR3 DNA reads TGCAGTGCTTATCTCCTGACTAGC.

This clonotype was recorded many times. The V and J genes are TRBV12-3 or TRBV12-4 and TRBJ1-4; a weak D match, TRBD1 (6 bases). This CDR3 is built from 15 residues. The V end was cut by 6 bases, the J end by 0 bases, with 11 bases between. The CDR3: CASSLQGTTNEKLFF. CDR3 nucleotides: TGTGCCAGCAGCTTACAGGGAACAACTAATGAAAAACTGTTTTTT.

The rearrangement joins TRBV10-3 to TRBJ1-4; 8 bases map to TRBD1. Germline CDR1 and CDR2: ENHRY and SYGVKD. The CDR3 is 15 residues long. Trimming took 4 bases from V and 5 from J; bases not matched to a gene: 6. The CDR3 region is CAISGTGSWNEKLFF. The CDR3, as DNA: TGTGCCATCAGTGGGACAGGGTCGTGGAATGAAAAACTGTTTTTT.

This clonotype was counted many times. The rearrangement uses TRBV25-1 and TRBJ1-2; D possibly corresponds to TRBD1 (6 bases). The CDR3 is made up of 14 amino acids. V gave up 5 bases and J gave up 3 bases, with 13 bases separating them. Germline-derived CDR1 and CDR2 are MGHDK and SYGVNS. CDR3 in amino acids: CASSWDTGDYGYTF. CDR3 bases: TGTGCCAGCAGTTGGGACACCGGTGACTATGGCTACACCTTC.

This clonotype was counted a single time. A clone one base away is much larger, so this may be a read error. This likely comes from a read error, as the CDR3 has no conserved phenylalanine or tryptophan at its end. The rearrangement links TRBV6-5 to TRBJ1-1; D remains ambiguous. V gave up 2 bases and J gave up 3 bases, with 13 bases separating them. This CDR3 contains 15 residues. Germline V gene lookup returns CDR1 MNHEY and CDR2 SVGAGI. The CDR3 here is CASSYDGPRDTEAFL. The CDR3 nucleotides read TGTGCCAGCAGTTACGATGGGCCGCGAGACACTGAAGCTTTCCTT.

In the case of this clonotype: A much larger clonotype is one base distant, so this may be a read error. The chain employs TRBV20-1 and TRBJ1-5, with D hard to call. The CDR3 runs to 13 residues. CDR1 and CDR2 (germline): DFQATT, SNEGSKA (reference sequence). CDR3 nucleotides: TGCAGTGTTAGAGGGCAAGCCAATCAGCCCCAGCATTTT. Its protein is CSVRGQANQPQHF.

This clonotype was observed a handful of times. V usage is TRBV7-8 and J usage is TRBJ2-5, with 7 bases aligning to TRBD1. The J call may be in error: the DNA end matches TRBJ2-1 better. The CDR3 contains 14 residues. Germline V gives CDR1 SGHVS, CDR2 FQNEAQ. CDR3 bases: TGTGCCAGCAGCTTGACAGGGTGGAGAGATGAGCAGTTCTTC. This encodes CASSLTGWRDEQFF.

This clonotype was counted between two and nine times. The chain is built from TRBV25-1 and TRBJ2-3; D gene uncertain. Deletions cut 0 bases from V and 6 bases from J, with 10 bases between. Germline lookup yields CDR1 MGHDK and CDR2 SYGVNS. This CDR3 is built from 14 residues. This CDR3 is CASSEYKGLDTQYF. The DNA for the CDR3 is TGTGCCAGCAGTGAATATAAGGGATTGGATACGCAGTATTTT.

This clonotype has ten or more counts. This chain joins TRBV28 and TRBJ2-7; weak D call: TRBD2 (5 bases). Germline CDR1 is MDHEN and CDR2 is SYDVKM. The CDR3 loop spans 12 amino acids. With 6 bases removed from V and 7 bases from J, the gap between germline ends came to 13 bases. Here the CDR3 reads CASRLGLGEQYF. The CDR3 DNA reads as TGTGCCAGCAGACTAGGGCTGGGGGAGCAGTACTTC.

Notes on this clonotype: Compared with germline, one end of the junction differs, possibly owing to a read error. The chain couples TRBV7-9 to TRBJ1-1; D not resolved. Germline V lookup: CDR1 SEHNR, CDR2 FQNEAQ (reference sequence). CDR3 length: 13 amino acids. DNA for the CDR3: TGTGCCAGCAGCACGACGGGGAACGCTGAAGCTTTCTTT. Translated: CASSTTGNAEAFF.

This clonotype was seen a few times. The V call is TRBV7-9, the J call TRBJ2-3; TRBD2 agrees at 12 bases. Trimming removed 3 bases from V and 3 bases from J; junction bases left unmatched: 1. Germline CDR1 SEHNR, CDR2 FQNEAQ (reference sequence). CDR3 length: 15 residues. The CDR3 spells CASSLTSGRTDTQYF. The DNA for the CDR3 is TGTGCCAGCAGCTTGACTAGCGGGAGAACAGATACGCAGTATTTT.

This clonotype was detected only a few times. The chain carries TRBV24-1 and TRBJ2-3; 7 bases are shared with TRBD1. The CDR3 sequence is 14 residues long. V trimming: 4 bases; J trimming: 4 bases; junction bases outside the gene matches: 4. CDR1 is KGHDR, CDR2 SFDVKD, per germline. CDR3 residues: CATSERQGPDTQYF. The CDR3, as DNA: TGTGCCACCAGTGAGCGACAGGGCCCAGATACGCAGTATTTT.

There are many counts of this clonotype. The V gene is TRBV14, the J gene TRBJ1-6, with 7 bases matching TRBD1. Unmatched junction bases numbered 18, after V lost 4 bases and J lost 12 bases. The CDR3 totals 17 residues. Germline CDR1 is SGHDN and CDR2 is FVKESK. Written as DNA, the CDR3 is TGTGCCAGCAGCCTTCGTGCCAAGGGGGCAGGGCAAGGACCCCTCCACTTT. Translating it yields CASSLRAKGAGQGPLHF.

This clonotype has a count of ten or more. This sequence joins TRBV6-5 and TRBJ1-5; 7 bases map to TRBD1. V was clipped by 5 bases and J by 2 bases; unmatched bases: 3. The CDR3 has 14 residues. Germline loops: CDR1 MNHEY, CDR2 SVGAGI. CDR3 in amino acids: CASSVRGGNQPQHF. CDR3 coding DNA: TGTGCCAGCAGTGTCAGGGGGGGCAATCAGCCCCAGCATTTT.

The genes are TRBV10-3 and TRBJ1-6; possible D gene TRBD1, 5 bases. CDR1 and CDR2 from the germline V gene are ENHRY and SYGVKD. The CDR3 is 16 residues long. Trimming removed 0 bases from V and 9 bases from J, with 15 bases in between. Here the CDR3 DNA reads TGTGCCATCAGTGAGTCAGGACGCCTGGGGGTTTCACCCCTCCACTTT. This translates into CAISESGRLGVSPLHF.

This clonotype has at least ten counts. The chain employs TRBV2 and TRBJ2-7; the match to TRBD1 covers 8 bases. This CDR3 has 14 residues. Trimming took 6 bases from V and 5 from J; bases not matched to a gene: 9. CDR1 is SNHLY, CDR2 FYNNEI, per germline. The chain's CDR3 is CASRPGQVIDEQYF. Here the CDR3 DNA reads TGTGCCAGCAGACCGGGACAGGTGATCGACGAGCAGTACTTC.

This clonotype was seen many times. V gene TRBV11-2 combines with J gene TRBJ2-2, with D possibly TRBD1 on 5 matching bases. Germline CDR1 SGHAT, CDR2 FQNNGV. CDR3 length: 15 residues. V lost 3 bases, J lost 4 bases, and 12 bases lay in between. CDR3 coding DNA: TGTGCCAGCAGCTTCACCCCCAGGGTCACCGGGGAGCTGTTTTTT. This encodes CASSFTPRVTGELFF.

Ten or more counts support this clonotype. The chain employs TRBV2 and TRBJ2-7; D ambiguous. Germline CDR1 and CDR2: SNHLY and FYNNEI. V lost 2 bases to trimming and J lost 2 bases, with 7 bases between them. This CDR3 has 13 amino acids. DNA of the CDR3: TGTGCCAGCAGTGAAAACACAGCCTACGAGCAGTACTTC. This encodes CASSENTAYEQYF.

The chain couples TRBV29-1 to TRBJ1-1; a weak D match, TRBD1 (6 bases). V dropped 6 bases and J dropped 3 bases, with 11 bases sitting between them. The CDR3 runs to 12 residues. The V gene's germline CDR1 is SQVTM and CDR2 ANQGSEA. The CDR3: CSVGGPDTEAFF. The CDR3 nucleotides are TGCAGCGTGGGGGGGCCGGACACTGAAGCTTTCTTT. Together with reference TRBV29-1 and TRBJ1-1, the CDR3 gives the full variable domain: SAVISQKPSRDICQRGTSLTIQCQVDSQVTMMFWYRQQPGQSLTLIATANQGSEATYESGFVIDKFPISRPNLTFSTLTVSNMSPEDSSIYLCSVGGPDTEAFFGQGTRLTVV.